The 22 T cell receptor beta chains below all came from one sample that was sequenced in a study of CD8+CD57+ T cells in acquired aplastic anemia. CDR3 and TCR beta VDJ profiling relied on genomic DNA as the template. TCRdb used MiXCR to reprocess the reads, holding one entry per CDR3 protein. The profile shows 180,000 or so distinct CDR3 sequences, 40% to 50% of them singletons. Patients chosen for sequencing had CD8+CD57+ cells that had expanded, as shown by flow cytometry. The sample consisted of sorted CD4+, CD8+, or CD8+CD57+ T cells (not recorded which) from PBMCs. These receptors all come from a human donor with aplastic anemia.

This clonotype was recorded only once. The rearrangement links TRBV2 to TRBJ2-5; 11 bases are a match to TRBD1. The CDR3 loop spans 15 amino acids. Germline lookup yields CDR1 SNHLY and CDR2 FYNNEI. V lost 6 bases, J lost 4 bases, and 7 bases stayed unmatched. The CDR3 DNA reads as TGTGCCAGCAGCAGGACAGGGGGCGCGGGAGAGACCCAGTACTTC. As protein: CASSRTGGAGETQYF.

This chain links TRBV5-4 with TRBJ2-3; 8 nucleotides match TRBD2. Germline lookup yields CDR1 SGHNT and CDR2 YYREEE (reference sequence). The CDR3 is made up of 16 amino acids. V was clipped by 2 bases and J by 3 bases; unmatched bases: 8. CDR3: CASSLMWTSKTDTQYF. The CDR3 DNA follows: TGTGCCAGCAGCTTAATGTGGACTAGCAAAACAGATACGCAGTATTTT.

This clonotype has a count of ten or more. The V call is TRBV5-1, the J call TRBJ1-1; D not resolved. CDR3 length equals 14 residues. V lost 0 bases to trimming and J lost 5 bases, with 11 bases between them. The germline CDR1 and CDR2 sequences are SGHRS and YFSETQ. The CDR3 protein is CASSLVAAGTEAFF. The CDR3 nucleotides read TGCGCCAGCAGCTTGGTGGCGGCAGGTACTGAAGCTTTCTTT. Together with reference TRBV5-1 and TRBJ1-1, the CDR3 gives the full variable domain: KAGVTQTPRYLIKTRGQQVTLSCSPISGHRSVSWYQQTPGQGLQFLFEYFSETQRNKGNFPGRFSGRQFSNSRSEMNVSTLELGDSALYLCASSLVAAGTEAFFGQGTRLTVV.

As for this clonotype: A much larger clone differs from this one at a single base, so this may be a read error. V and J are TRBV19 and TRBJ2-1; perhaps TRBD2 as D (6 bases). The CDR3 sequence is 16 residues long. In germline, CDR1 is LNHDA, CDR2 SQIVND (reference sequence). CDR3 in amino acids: CASSISGSYSYNELFF. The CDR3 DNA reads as TGTGCCAGTAGTATTAGCGGTTCCTACTCCTACAATGAGCTGTTCTTC. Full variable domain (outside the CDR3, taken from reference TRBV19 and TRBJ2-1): DGGITQSPKYLFRKEGQNVTLSCEQNLNHDAMYWYRQDPGQGLRLIYYSQIVNDFQKGDIAEGYSVSREKKESFPLTVTSAQKNPTAFYLCASSISGSYSYNELFFGPGTRLTVL.

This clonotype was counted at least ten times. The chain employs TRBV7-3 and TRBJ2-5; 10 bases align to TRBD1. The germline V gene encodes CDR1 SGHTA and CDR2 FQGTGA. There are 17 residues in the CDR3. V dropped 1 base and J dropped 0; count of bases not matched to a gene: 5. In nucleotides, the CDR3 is TGTGCCAGCAGCTTAAAACCCGGGACAGGGGACCAAGAGACCCAGTACTTC. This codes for CASSLKPGTGDQETQYF.

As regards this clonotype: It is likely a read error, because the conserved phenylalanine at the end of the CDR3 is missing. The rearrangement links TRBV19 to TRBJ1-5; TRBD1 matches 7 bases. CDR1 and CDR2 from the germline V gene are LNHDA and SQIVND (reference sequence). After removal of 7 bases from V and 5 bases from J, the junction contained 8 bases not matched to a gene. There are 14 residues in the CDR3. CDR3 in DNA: TGTGCCAGTACCCGGGACAGTCCCGATCAGCCCCAGCATCTT. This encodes CASTRDSPDQPQHL.

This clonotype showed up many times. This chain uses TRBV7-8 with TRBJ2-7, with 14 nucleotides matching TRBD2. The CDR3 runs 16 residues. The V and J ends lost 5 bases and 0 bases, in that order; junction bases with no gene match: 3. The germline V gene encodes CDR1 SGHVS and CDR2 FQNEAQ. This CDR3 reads CASSRTSGGISYEQYF. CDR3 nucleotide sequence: TGTGCCAGCAGCCGGACTAGCGGGGGGATCTCCTACGAGCAGTACTTC.

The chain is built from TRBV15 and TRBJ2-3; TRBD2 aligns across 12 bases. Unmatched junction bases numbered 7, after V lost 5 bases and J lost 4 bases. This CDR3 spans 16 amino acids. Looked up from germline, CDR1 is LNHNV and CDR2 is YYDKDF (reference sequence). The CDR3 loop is CATSSGLAGRADTQYF. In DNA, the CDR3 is TGTGCCACCAGCTCAGGACTAGCGGGGCGTGCAGATACGCAGTATTTT.

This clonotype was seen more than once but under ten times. The DNA for the CDR3 is TGTGCCAGCAGCTTAGCGTGGGGGGGCGGGTATGGGCAGTTCTTC. Its translation: CASSLAWGGGYGQFF. The chain carries TRBV7-9 and TRBJ2-1, with D perhaps TRBD2 (7 bases). Trimming took off 0 bases at V and 12 bases at J, with 18 bases between the two ends. The CDR3 runs 15 residues. CDR1 is SEHNR, CDR2 FQNEAQ, per germline (reference sequence).

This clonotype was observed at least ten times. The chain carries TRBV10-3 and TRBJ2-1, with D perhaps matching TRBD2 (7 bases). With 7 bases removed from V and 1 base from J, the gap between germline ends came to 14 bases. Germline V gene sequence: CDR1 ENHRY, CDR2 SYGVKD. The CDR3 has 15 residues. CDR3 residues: CAITRGGGSYNEQFF. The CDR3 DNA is TGTGCCATCACCCGAGGGGGGGGTTCCTACAATGAGCAGTTCTTC.

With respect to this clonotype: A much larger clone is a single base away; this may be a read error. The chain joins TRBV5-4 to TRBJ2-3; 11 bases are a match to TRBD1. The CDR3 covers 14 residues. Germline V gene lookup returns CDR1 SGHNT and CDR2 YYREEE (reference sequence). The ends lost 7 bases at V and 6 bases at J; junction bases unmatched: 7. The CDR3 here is CASGGTGGHDTQYF. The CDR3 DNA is TGTGCCAGCGGCGGGACAGGGGGACATGATACGCAGTATTTT.

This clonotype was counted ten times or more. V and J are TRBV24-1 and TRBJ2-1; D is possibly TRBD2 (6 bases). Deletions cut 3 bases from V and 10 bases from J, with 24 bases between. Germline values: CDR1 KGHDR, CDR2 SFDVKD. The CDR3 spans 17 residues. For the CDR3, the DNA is TGTGCCACCAGTGATCCCGGCGGGACGGGCGCCTTGGGGGAGCAGTTCTTC. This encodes CATSDPGGTGALGEQFF.

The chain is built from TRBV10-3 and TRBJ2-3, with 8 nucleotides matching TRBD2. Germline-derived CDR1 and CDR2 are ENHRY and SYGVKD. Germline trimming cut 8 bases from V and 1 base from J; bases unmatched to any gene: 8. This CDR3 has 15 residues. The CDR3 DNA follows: TGTGCCATCGGGGGAGCGGGGGCCCGCACAGATACGCAGTATTTT. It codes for CAIGGAGARTDTQYF.

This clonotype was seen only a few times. CDR3 nucleotides: TGTGCCAGCAGGCCAGGGGGGGCTACGCAGTATTTT. Translation: CASRPGGATQYF. This chain links TRBV12-3 or TRBV12-4 with TRBJ2-3; D might be TRBD1 or TRBD2, each matching 7 bases. Trimming left V 6 bases short and J 8 bases short, with 12 bases between. CDR3 length: 12 residues.

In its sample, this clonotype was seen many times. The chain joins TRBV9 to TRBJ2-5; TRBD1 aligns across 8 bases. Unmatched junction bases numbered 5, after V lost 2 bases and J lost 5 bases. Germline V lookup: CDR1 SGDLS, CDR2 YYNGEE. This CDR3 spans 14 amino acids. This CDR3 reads CASSVFQGAETQYF. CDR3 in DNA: TGTGCCAGCAGCGTTTTTCAGGGGGCGGAGACCCAGTACTTC.

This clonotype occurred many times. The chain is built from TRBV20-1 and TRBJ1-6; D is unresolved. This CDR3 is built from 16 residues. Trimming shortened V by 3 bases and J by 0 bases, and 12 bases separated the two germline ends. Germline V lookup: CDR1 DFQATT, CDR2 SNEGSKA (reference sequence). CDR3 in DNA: TGCAGTGCTAGGGGAACACGGAGCTCCTATAATTCACCCCTCCACTTT. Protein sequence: CSARGTRSSYNSPLHF.

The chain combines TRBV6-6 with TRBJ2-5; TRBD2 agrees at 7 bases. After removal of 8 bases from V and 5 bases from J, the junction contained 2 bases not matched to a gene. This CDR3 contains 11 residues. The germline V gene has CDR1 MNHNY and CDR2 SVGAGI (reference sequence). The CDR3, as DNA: TGTGCCAGCCGGGGGGAGGAGACCCAGTACTTC. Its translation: CASRGEETQYF.

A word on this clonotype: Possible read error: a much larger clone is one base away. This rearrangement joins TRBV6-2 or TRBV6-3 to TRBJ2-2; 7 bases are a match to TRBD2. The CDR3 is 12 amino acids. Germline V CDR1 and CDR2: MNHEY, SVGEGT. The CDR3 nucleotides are TGTGCCAGCAGTTATAAGGGAGGGGATCTGTTTTTT. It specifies CASSYKGGDLFF.

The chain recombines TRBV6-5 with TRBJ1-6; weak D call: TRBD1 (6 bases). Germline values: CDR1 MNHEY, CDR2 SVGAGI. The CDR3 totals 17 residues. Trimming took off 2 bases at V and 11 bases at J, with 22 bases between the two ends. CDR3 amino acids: CASSYVGTLAHHPPLHF. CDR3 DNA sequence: TGTGCCAGCAGTTACGTTGGGACATTAGCCCATCATCCACCCCTCCACTTT.

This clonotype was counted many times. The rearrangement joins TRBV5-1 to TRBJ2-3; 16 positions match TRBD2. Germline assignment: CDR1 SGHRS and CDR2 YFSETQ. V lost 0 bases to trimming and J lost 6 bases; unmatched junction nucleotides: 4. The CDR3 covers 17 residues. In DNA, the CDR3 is TGCGCCAGCAGCTTGGAGGGACTAGCGGGGGGGCCCGATACGCAGTATTTT. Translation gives CASSLEGLAGGPDTQYF.

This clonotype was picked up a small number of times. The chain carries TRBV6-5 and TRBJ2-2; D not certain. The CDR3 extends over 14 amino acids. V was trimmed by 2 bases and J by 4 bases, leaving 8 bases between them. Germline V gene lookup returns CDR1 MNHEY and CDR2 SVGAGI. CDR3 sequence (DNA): TGTGCCAGCAGTTACAATTGGGTCACCGGGGAGCTGTTTTTT. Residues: CASSYNWVTGELFF.

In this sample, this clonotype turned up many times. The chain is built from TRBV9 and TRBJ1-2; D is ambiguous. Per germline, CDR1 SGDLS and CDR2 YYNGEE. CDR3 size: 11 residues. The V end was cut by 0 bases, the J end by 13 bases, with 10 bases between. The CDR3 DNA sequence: TGTGCCAGCAGCGTAGGTCGACGGGTCACCTTC. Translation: CASSVGRRVTF.